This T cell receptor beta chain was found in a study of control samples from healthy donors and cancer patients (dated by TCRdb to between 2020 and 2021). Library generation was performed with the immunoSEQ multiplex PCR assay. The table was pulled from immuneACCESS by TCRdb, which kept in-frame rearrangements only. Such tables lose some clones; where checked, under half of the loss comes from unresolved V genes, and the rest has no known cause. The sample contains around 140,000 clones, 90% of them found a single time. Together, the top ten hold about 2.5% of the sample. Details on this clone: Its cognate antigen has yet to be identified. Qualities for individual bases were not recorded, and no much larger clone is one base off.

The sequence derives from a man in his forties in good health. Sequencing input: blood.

This receptor carries the CDR3 CASSQEHSGNQPQHF. The sequenced DNA is TGTGCCAGCAGCCAAGAGCACAGCGGCAATCAGCCCCAGCATTTT. Recombination connected TRBV4-2 to TRBJ1-5; the D gene cannot be named for sure. The germline V gene gives CDR1 as LGHNA and CDR2 as YNFKEQ. The germline ends are 8 bases apart after V is trimmed by 0 bases and J by 2 bases. The CDR3 measures 15 amino acids from cysteine to phenylalanine. The retained sequence is limited to the CDR3, 45 bases, with the frame set at the first base.